Following are 16 T cell receptor beta chains from one sample sequenced in a study of cytotoxic CD8 clonotypes in ibrutinib-treated CLL. Only in-frame clones appear in the TCRdb table, and some are missing; sequencing was by immunoSEQ multiplex PCR. The sample records about 130,000 clones, approximately 81% being singletons. The starting material was PBMCs, obtained after 24 months of ibrutinib treatment. All receptors come from a human donor with chronic lymphocytic leukemia.

This clone occurred a few times. J is TRBJ1-2 and V is TRBV6-5, with D hard to call. Trimming cost V 6 bases and J 4 bases, with 12 bases left between them. The CDR3 contains 13 residues. Germline values: CDR1 MNHEY, CDR2 SVGAGI. The CDR3 DNA follows: TGTGCCAGCAGCCCGGACGACATCTATGGCTACACCTTC. It specifies CASSPDDIYGYTF.

The chain uses TRBV5-1 and TRBJ1-2, with a weak D call TRBD1 (5 bases). Germline V gene sequence: CDR1 SGHRS, CDR2 YFSETQ. The V gene lost 4 bases and the J gene lost 3 bases, with 25 bases spanning the gap. This CDR3 has 18 amino acids. CDR3 bases: TGCGCCAGCAGCCTGGACATGCAAATCTCCCCGGGACACTATGGCTACACCTTC. Translation: CASSLDMQISPGHYGYTF.

The chain is built from TRBV19 and TRBJ1-3; D perhaps matches TRBD1 (6 bases). Germline V gene sequence: CDR1 LNHDA, CDR2 SQIVND (reference sequence). The CDR3 has 14 residues. The germline V and J ends were trimmed by 9 bases and 2 bases, with 14 bases remaining between them. The DNA for the CDR3 is TGTGCCAGCCGGCAGGGGACAACTGGAAACACCATATATTTT. This encodes CASRQGTTGNTIYF.

The chain uses TRBV6-6 and TRBJ1-6, with a tentative D call TRBD1 (6 bases). This CDR3 spans 14 amino acids. The V gene's germline CDR1 is MNHNY and CDR2 SVGAGI (reference sequence). V dropped 2 bases and J dropped 13 bases, with 15 bases sitting between them. The CDR3: CASSYRDTKSPLHF. Written as DNA, the CDR3 is TGTGCCAGCAGTTACAGGGACACTAAATCTCCCCTCCACTTT.

This chain links TRBV4-2 with TRBJ2-3; a weak D match, TRBD2 (5 bases). CDR3 length: 12 residues. V dropped 0 bases and J dropped 10 bases, with 8 bases sitting between them. Germline values: CDR1 LGHNA, CDR2 YNFKEQ. The CDR3 DNA follows: TGTGCCAGCAGCCAAGACGAGGGTGCGCAGTATTTT. Amino acids: CASSQDEGAQYF.

The chain is built from TRBV2 and TRBJ1-2, with 9 bases identical to TRBD1. J was trimmed by 4 bases and V by 6 bases; bases with no gene match: 12. CDR1 and CDR2 from the germline V gene are SNHLY and FYNNEI. The CDR3 is 16 amino acids. The CDR3 region has the DNA TGTGCCAGCAGCAAGTCTTTGGGACAGGGAGGCTATGGCTACACCTTC. Protein product: CASSKSLGQGGYGYTF.

J is TRBJ1-6 and V is TRBV28; the D gene is possibly TRBD1 (5 bases). This CDR3 spans 15 amino acids. Trimming pared 6 bases from V and 14 bases from J, leaving 23 bases between. Germline-derived CDR1 and CDR2 are MDHEN and SYDVKM. CDR3 DNA: TGTGCCAGCAGCTCCCCCCGGACACCCGGGGGGGCCCTCCACTTT. It specifies CASSSPRTPGGALHF.

The chain links TRBV4-2 to TRBJ2-2, with 9 bases that match TRBD1. Germline-derived CDR1 and CDR2 are LGHNA and YNFKEQ. This CDR3 region has 17 residues. The trim removed 0 bases at V and 4 bases at J, leaving 6 bases unmatched. In DNA form, the CDR3 reads TGTGCCAGCAGCCAAGAGGACAGGGGCCTGGGCACCGGGGAGCTGTTTTTT. This translates into CASSQEDRGLGTGELFF.

This clone has more than one count but fewer than ten. The rearrangement links TRBV28 to TRBJ1-5, with D possibly being TRBD1 (6 bases). The CDR3 extends over 15 amino acids. The V end lost 2 bases, the J end lost 3 bases, and 11 bases lay between the germline ends. Germline V gene lookup returns CDR1 MDHEN and CDR2 SYDVKM. CDR3 sequence: CASSLLTGINQPQHF. In nucleotides, the CDR3 is TGTGCCAGCAGTTTACTCACAGGGATCAATCAGCCCCAGCATTTT.

The gene calls are TRBV10-3 and TRBJ1-6; 7 bases match TRBD1. This CDR3 is 15 amino acids long. Per the germline V gene, CDR1 is ENHRY and CDR2 is SYGVKD. The junction had 7 bases not matched to a gene; V was cut back by 5 bases and J by 6 bases. The CDR3 sequence is CAISRDRDSNSPLHF. Written as DNA, the CDR3 is TGTGCCATCAGTAGGGACCGGGACAGTAATTCACCCCTCCACTTT.

On this clone: A read error may account for a junction end that differs from germline. The sample holds other DNA sequences that translate to the same CDR3. The chain has TRBV27 and TRBJ2-3, with 8 bases aligning to TRBD1. The germline gives CDR1 MNHEY, CDR2 SMNVEV (reference sequence). The CDR3 contains 15 residues. The chain's CDR3 is CASSPGGSSTDTQYF. CDR3 DNA sequence: TGTGCCAGCAGTCCAGGGGGCTCCTCCACAGACACGCAGTATTTT.

The chain has TRBV14 and TRBJ2-3; either TRBD1 or TRBD2 may supply D (6 bases each). Trimming removed 2 bases from V and 2 bases from J, with 11 bases in between. Germline CDR1 reads SGHDN; CDR2 reads FVKESK. The CDR3 totals 15 residues. CDR3 region: CASSQWGANTDTQYF. In DNA form, the CDR3 reads TGTGCCAGCAGCCAATGGGGGGCTAACACAGATACGCAGTATTTT.

The CDR3 spells CASSPPSVETQYF. In DNA form, the CDR3 reads TGTGCCAGCTCACCACCGAGCGTGGAGACCCAGTACTTC. The rearrangement links TRBV18 to TRBJ2-5, with D uncertain. This CDR3 is built from 13 residues. V gave up 0 bases and J gave up 5 bases, with 7 bases separating them. The germline CDR1 and CDR2 sequences are KGHSH and LQKENI.

This clone was observed once. This chain uses TRBV4-3 with TRBJ2-3; D perhaps matches TRBD1 (6 bases). This CDR3 is 13 amino acids long. Germline V gene data show CDR1 as LGHNA and CDR2 as YSLEER. V was pared by 1 base and J by 7 bases, with 9 bases between. The CDR3 loop reads CASSQAGANTQYF. The CDR3 DNA follows: TGCGCCAGCAGCCAAGCAGGGGCCAATACGCAGTATTTT.

The J gene is TRBJ2-4, the V gene TRBV18, with D perhaps TRBD1 (6 bases). V was pared by 3 bases and J by 0 bases, with 9 bases between. This CDR3 has 15 residues. Germline V gene lookup returns CDR1 KGHSH and CDR2 LQKENI. The CDR3 nucleotides read TGTGCCAGCTCACCCACAGGGCTAGCCAAAAACATTCAGTACTTC. This encodes CASSPTGLAKNIQYF.

The chain carries TRBV18 and TRBJ2-7; 8 positions match TRBD2. Germline V gene sequence: CDR1 KGHSH, CDR2 LQKENI. The CDR3 has 13 residues. Trimming cost V 3 bases and J 6 bases; bases outside gene matches: 4. As DNA, the CDR3 is TGTGCCAGCTCACCCACCCTAGCGGGCGAGCAGTACTTC. This codes for CASSPTLAGEQYF.